The source of this T cell receptor beta chain is a study of cytomegalovirus exposure and HLA in healthy donors. Overall study findings and caveats: Researchers catalogued around 150 TCR beta chains as cytomegalovirus-associated. TCR beta chain V- and J-gene trimming was linked, in a later analysis, to a missense variant in DCLRE1C.

Healthy bone marrow donors made up the donor group. As regards this clone: Its antigen remains unidentified.

PCR employed 60 Vbeta and 13 Jbeta primers. Clones were sequenced by immunoSEQ multiplex PCR, and TCRdb holds only the in-frame ones, with some missing. The sample lists 150,000 to 200,000 clones; more than 60% were seen once. Sequenced sample: PBMCs. The sequence was obtained from a female donor in good health and CMV-seronegative.

For the CDR3, the DNA is TGTGCCAGCAGCCGAGACAGGGTAGGGTACAATGAGCAGTTCTTC. This gives the protein CASSRDRVGYNEQFF. The V gene is TRBV7-8, the J gene TRBJ2-1; 7 bases agree with TRBD1. J was trimmed by 4 bases and V by 5 bases; bases with no gene match: 8. Germline loops: CDR1 SGHVS, CDR2 FQNEAQ. The CDR3 is 15 amino acids.